A single sample is the source of the 7 T cell receptor beta chains below, sequenced in a study of cytomegalovirus exposure and HLA in healthy donors (dated by TCRdb to the late 2010s). Library construction relied on the immunoSEQ multiplex PCR assay. A mixture of 60 forward primers for TCR Vbeta segments and 13 reverse primers for TCR Jbeta segments was used in the multiplex PCR. TCRdb retrieved this table from immuneACCESS and kept in-frame rearrangements only. Not all clones are present; in checked studies, unresolved V genes account for under half, and no reason is known for the remainder. This sample gives 100,000 or so clones in total; 75% of them show up just once. The ten largest clones capture approximately 1.2% of the sample. Sequenced material: PBMCs. All receptors derive from a man aged 40-55 years in good health and CMV-seronegative.

The genes are TRBV30 and TRBJ2-7; TRBD2 aligns across 10 bases. Germline-derived CDR1 and CDR2 are GTSNPN and SVGIG (reference sequence). CDR3 length equals 16 residues. V shed 0 bases, J shed 0 bases, and the junction held 5 bases outside the gene matches. CDR3 nucleotides: TGTGCCTGGAGTGTACTAGGACTAGCGGTCTCCTACGAGCAGTACTTC. It encodes CAWSVLGLAVSYEQYF.

The chain recombines TRBV15 with TRBJ2-4; a possible D gene is TRBD2 (5 bases). The CDR3 has 18 residues. V gave up 3 bases and J gave up 0 bases, with 18 bases separating them. CDR1 is LNHNV, CDR2 YYDKDF, per germline (reference sequence). The CDR3 loop reads CATSRPRSVALAKNIQYF. The CDR3 DNA is TGTGCCACCAGCAGGCCCCGTAGCGTAGCCTTAGCCAAAAACATTCAGTACTTC.

This clone was detected only once. V and J are TRBV19 and TRBJ2-1, with D possibly being TRBD2 (5 bases). Trimming removed 4 bases at V and 13 bases at J, with 14 bases between. The CDR3 length is 12 residues. Germline CDR1 LNHDA, CDR2 SQIVND (reference sequence). The CDR3 spells CASSNRGDLQFF. The CDR3 nucleotides read TGTGCCAGTAGTAACCGGGGTGACTTACAGTTCTTC.

The V call is TRBV28, the J call TRBJ2-3, with 14 bases aligning to TRBD2. There are 16 residues in the CDR3. J lost 5 bases, V lost 4 bases, and 5 bases had no gene match. CDR1 is MDHEN and CDR2 is SYDVKM in the germline V gene. This CDR3 is CASSSATSGGGDTQYF. The CDR3, as DNA: TGTGCCAGCAGTTCCGCGACTAGCGGGGGGGGAGATACGCAGTATTTT.

The sample holds a few counts of this clone. V usage is TRBV5-1 and J usage is TRBJ2-7; weak D call: TRBD2 (5 bases). The CDR3 has 15 amino acids. Germline CDR1 is SGHRS and CDR2 is YFSETQ. Deletions cut 3 bases from V and 2 bases from J, with 15 bases between. This CDR3 is CASSSVLGTTYEQYF. The CDR3 DNA is TGCGCCAGCAGCTCCGTACTAGGAACTACCTACGAGCAGTACTTC. The entire variable domain, with the rest obtained from reference TRBV5-1 and TRBJ2-7, is as follows: KAGVTQTPRYLIKTRGQQVTLSCSPISGHRSVSWYQQTPGQGLQFLFEYFSETQRNKGNFPGRFSGRQFSNSRSEMNVSTLELGDSALYLCASSSVLGTTYEQYFGPGTRLTVT.

The chain combines TRBV11-3 with TRBJ1-1, with unresolved D. The CDR3 extends over 15 amino acids. The germline gives CDR1 SGHNT, CDR2 YENEEA. Trimming removed 5 bases from V and 2 bases from J, with 15 bases in between. CDR3 bases: TGTGCCAGCAGCCGACACCTGGAAATTAACACTGAAGCTTTCTTT. Its protein is CASSRHLEINTEAFF. The complete variable domain, with remaining parts taken from reference TRBV11-3 and TRBJ1-1, reads EAGVVQSPRYKIIEKKQPVAFWCNPISGHNTLYWYLQNLGQGPELLIRYENEEAVDDSQLPKDRFSAERLKGVDSTLKIQPAELGDSAVYLCASSRHLEINTEAFFGQGTRLTVV.

The J gene is TRBJ2-1, the V gene TRBV19; no firm D call. The length of the CDR3 is 12 residues. The germline V gene encodes CDR1 LNHDA and CDR2 SQIVND (reference sequence). V shed 7 bases and J shed 4 bases, with 8 bases lying between them. CDR3 sequence: CASTSTYNEQFF. The DNA for the CDR3 is TGTGCCAGTACTTCGACTTACAATGAGCAGTTCTTC.